These 26 T cell receptor beta chains were all obtained from the same sample, sequenced in a study of T cell repertoires in cytomegalovirus infection. A single record per CDR3 protein comes from TCRdb applying MiXCR to the reads. The profile covers about 100,000 distinct CDR3 sequences, with 42% appearing a single time and 74% taken by the ten largest. Their antigens remain unidentified. The sequencing used CD8+ T cells from cultured PBMCs, collected from culture after CMV antigen stimulation. The receptors shown here come from a human donor in good health (CMV status not recorded). Some clones in this sample may be carry-over from other donors' samples.

This clonotype was found a few times. V and J are TRBV12-5 and TRBJ2-3; 9 bases fit TRBD1. V was clipped by 2 bases and J by 6 bases; unmatched bases: 6. Germline CDR1 reads LGHNT; CDR2 reads FRNRAP. The CDR3 covers 15 residues. In DNA, the CDR3 is TGTGCTAGTGGTTTGCCACAGGGGGCTGGGGATACGCAGTATTTT. Translation: CASGLPQGAGDTQYF.

The V gene is TRBV12-3 or TRBV12-4, the J gene TRBJ2-1; maybe TRBD1 (5 bases). Trimming pared 5 bases from V and 14 bases from J, leaving 16 bases between. This CDR3 has 12 amino acids. The chain's CDR3 is CASSRSGLQEFF. The CDR3 nucleotides are TGTGCCAGCAGTCGATCAGGGCTTCAGGAGTTCTTC.

This clonotype was counted only a few times. V usage is TRBV4-1 and J usage is TRBJ1-1; D gene unclear. The germline gives CDR1 MGHRA, CDR2 YSYEKL. CDR3 length equals 14 residues. Trimming cost V 2 bases and J 0 bases, with 7 bases left between them. The CDR3 nucleotides are TGCGCCAGCAGCCAAAGCTTTATGAACACTGAAGCTTTCTTT. It encodes CASSQSFMNTEAFF.

The chain's CDR3 is CASSLETGVKIYEQYF. The CDR3 region has the DNA TGTGCCAGCAGCTTAGAGACAGGGGTCAAAATCTACGAGCAGTACTTC. The chain carries TRBV11-1 and TRBJ2-7; 8 positions agree with TRBD1. The CDR3 is 16 amino acids. Per the germline V gene, CDR1 is SGHAT and CDR2 is FQDESV (reference sequence). Losses at the gene ends were 1 base for V and 3 bases for J; bases not matched to a gene: 8.

The chain recombines TRBV12-3 or TRBV12-4 with TRBJ2-1, with D perhaps matching TRBD2 (6 bases). The germline V and J ends were trimmed by 7 bases and 3 bases, with 13 bases remaining between them. The CDR3 is 14 residues long. The CDR3 DNA follows: TGTGCCAGCACCGCGGGGACGGACTACAATGAGCAGTTCTTC. Protein: CASTAGTDYNEQFF.

This clonotype has a count of ten or more. V is TRBV19 and J is TRBJ2-2; D is uncertain. This CDR3 has 14 residues. V shed 2 bases and J shed 4 bases, with 8 bases lying between them. In germline, CDR1 is LNHDA, CDR2 SQIVND (reference sequence). This chain's CDR3 is CASSIILGTGELFF. The CDR3 DNA reads as TGTGCCAGTAGTATAATCTTAGGCACCGGGGAGCTGTTTTTT.

The CDR3 loop is CASSLVSNEQFF. The CDR3 coding sequence is TGTGCCAGCAGCTTGGTCTCCAATGAGCAGTTCTTC. The rearrangement joins TRBV5-4 to TRBJ2-1; D is undetermined. The ends were cut back, 0 bases at V and 6 bases at J, with 4 bases in the middle. Germline V lookup: CDR1 SGHNT, CDR2 YYREEE (reference sequence). The CDR3 has 12 amino acids.

The chain couples TRBV2 to TRBJ2-2, with 12 bases aligning to TRBD2. V lost 4 bases and J lost 2; bases outside the gene matches: 8. CDR3 length equals 18 residues. CDR1 and CDR2 (germline): SNHLY, FYNNEI. As DNA, the CDR3 is TGTGCCAGCAGTGTTCCGACTAGCGGGGGATTTAACACCGGGGAGCTGTTTTTT. Amino acid sequence: CASSVPTSGGFNTGELFF. Looking up the rest from reference TRBV2 and TRBJ2-2 gives the full variable domain: EPEVTQTPSHQVTQMGQEVILRCVPISNHLYFYWYRQILGQKVEFLVSFYNNEISEKSEIFDDQFSVERPDGSNFTLKIRSTKLEDSAMYFCASSVPTSGGFNTGELFFGEGSRLTVL.

In its sample, this clonotype was seen a few times. V usage is TRBV5-4 and J usage is TRBJ2-1; maybe TRBD1 (5 bases). The V gene lost 4 bases and the J gene lost 4 bases, with 18 bases spanning the gap. Germline CDR1 is SGHNT and CDR2 is YYREEE (reference sequence). This CDR3 comprises 16 residues. The CDR3 is CASSVDTTPGYNEQFF. In DNA form, the CDR3 reads TGTGCCAGCAGCGTAGATACCACACCAGGGTACAATGAGCAGTTCTTC.

This clonotype turned up a few times. The chain joins TRBV7-6 to TRBJ2-2, with D perhaps being TRBD1 or TRBD2 (5 bases each). The CDR3 covers 15 residues. Germline V gene sequence: CDR1 SGHVS, CDR2 FNYEAQ. V shed 6 bases and J shed 6 bases, with 17 bases lying between them. This CDR3 reads CASRRPQGVPGELFF. CDR3 nucleotide sequence: TGTGCCAGCAGGCGACCTCAGGGAGTCCCCGGGGAGCTGTTTTTT.

This chain links TRBV12-3 or TRBV12-4 with TRBJ2-1; D unresolved. The CDR3 is made up of 11 amino acids. Trimming took 5 bases from V and 7 from J, leaving 6 bases between them. CDR3 sequence: CASSPSNEQFF. CDR3 in DNA: TGTGCCAGCAGTCCGTCGAATGAGCAGTTCTTC.

The chain couples TRBV28 to TRBJ2-1; 7 nucleotides match TRBD1. There are 16 residues in the CDR3. Germline CDR1 is MDHEN and CDR2 is SYDVKM. With V trimmed by 5 bases and J by 1 base, 8 bases remained unmatched. The CDR3 sequence: CASSHTPGQSYNEQFF. The DNA of the CDR3 is TGTGCCAGCAGTCACACTCCGGGACAGTCCTACAATGAGCAGTTCTTC.

This clonotype was recorded a few times. This sequence joins TRBV19 and TRBJ2-2; D is ambiguous. Trimming pared 4 bases from V and 0 bases from J, leaving 12 bases between. The CDR3 sequence is 16 residues long. Germline CDR1 is LNHDA and CDR2 is SQIVND (reference sequence). CDR3 DNA sequence: TGTGCCAGTAGTACCGAAGGACGGCCGAACACCGGGGAGCTGTTTTTT. Translating gives CASSTEGRPNTGELFF.

The V gene is TRBV19, the J gene TRBJ2-4; 9 nucleotides line up with TRBD1. CDR1 and CDR2 (germline): LNHDA, SQIVND (reference sequence). V gave up 6 bases and J gave up 7 bases; unmatched junction bases: 7. The CDR3 runs 14 residues. Written as DNA, the CDR3 is TGTGCCAGTAGCCCGGGACAGGGTAGGAACATTCAGTACTTC. It yields the protein CASSPGQGRNIQYF.

The gene calls are TRBV7-8 and TRBJ2-2; perhaps TRBD2 as D (6 bases). V was shortened by 8 bases and J by 2 bases, with 12 bases between the two germline ends. Germline CDR1 SGHVS, CDR2 FQNEAQ. The CDR3 has 14 amino acids. The CDR3 DNA follows: TGTGCCAGCTTGGGCGGGGTAAACACCGGGGAGCTGTTTTTT. As protein: CASLGGVNTGELFF. Full variable domain (remainder filled in from reference TRBV7-8 and TRBJ2-2): GAGVSQSPRYKVAKRGQDVALRCDPISGHVSLFWYQQALGQGPEFLTYFQNEAQLDKSGLPSDRFFAERPEGSVSTLKIQRTQQEDSAVYLCASLGGVNTGELFFGEGSRLTVL.

The rearrangement links TRBV20-1 to TRBJ1-2, with TRBD1 identical over 9 bases. CDR3 size: 15 residues. Germline CDR1 and CDR2: DFQATT and SNEGSKA (reference sequence). The J segment lost 2 bases and the V segment lost 1 base, leaving 5 bases of the junction unmatched. CDR3 DNA: TGCAGTGCTAGAGGGACAGGGGAGGAGAACTATGGCTACACCTTC. As protein: CSARGTGEENYGYTF.

CDR3 protein: CASSLRQQNNEQFF. The CDR3 DNA is TGTGCCAGCAGCTTAAGGCAACAGAACAATGAGCAGTTCTTC. The J gene is TRBJ2-1, the V gene TRBV7-9, with D unclear. CDR3 length equals 14 residues. From germline, CDR1 is SEHNR and CDR2 FQNEAQ (reference sequence). Trimming took off 2 bases at V and 5 bases at J, with 10 bases between the two ends.

This clonotype was seen only a few times. DNA for the CDR3: TGTGCCAGCAGCGAGACTAGCGGTTATTCCTACAATGAGCAGTTCTTC. Translation: CASSETSGYSYNEQFF. V and J are TRBV3-1 and TRBJ2-1; 9 nucleotides align to TRBD2. This CDR3 region has 16 residues. Germline CDR1 LGHDT, CDR2 YNNKEL (reference sequence). V lost 5 bases to trimming and J lost 1 base; unmatched junction nucleotides: 6.

Comments on this clonotype: A read error may account for a junction end that differs from germline. The chain carries TRBV7-8 and TRBJ2-2, with D maybe TRBD2 (5 bases). From germline, CDR1 is SGHVS and CDR2 FQNEAQ. This CDR3 spans 12 amino acids. As DNA, the CDR3 is TGTGCCAGCAGCTTCAGCACCGGGGTGCTGTTTTTT. Translation gives CASSFSTGVLFF. Full variable domain (remainder filled in from reference TRBV7-8 and TRBJ2-2): GAGVSQSPRYKVAKRGQDVALRCDPISGHVSLFWYQQALGQGPEFLTYFQNEAQLDKSGLPSDRFFAERPEGSVSTLKIQRTQQEDSAVYLCASSFSTGVLFFGEGSRLTVL.

The genes are TRBV7-6 and TRBJ2-7, with a possible D match to TRBD2 (5 bases). Trimming shortened V by 5 bases and J by 5 bases, and 10 bases separated the two germline ends. The CDR3 runs 12 residues. Germline CDR1 is SGHVS and CDR2 is FNYEAQ. CDR3 coding DNA: TGTGCCAGCAGCCAAGCCGGGGACGAGCAGTACTTC. As protein: CASSQAGDEQYF.

This clonotype showed up just once. The rearrangement joins TRBV12-3 or TRBV12-4 to TRBJ2-7; the match to TRBD1 covers 7 bases. The CDR3 runs 15 residues. The V segment lost 4 bases and the J segment 9 bases; nucleotides outside the gene matches: 15. The CDR3 region is CASSSGQISYEWQYF. The CDR3 DNA sequence: TGTGCCAGCAGTTCGGGACAGATCAGCTACGAGTGGCAGTACTTC.

The chain is built from TRBV19 and TRBJ1-5; a weak D match, TRBD1 (5 bases). The CDR3 spans 12 residues. Trimming cost V 3 bases and J 15 bases, with 15 bases left between them. CDR1 and CDR2 (germline): LNHDA, SQIVND (reference sequence). CDR3 protein: CASSMSGRDGHF. CDR3 coding DNA: TGTGCCAGTAGTATGTCGGGAAGGGACGGGCATTTT. Full variable domain (missing parts from reference TRBV19 and TRBJ1-5): DGGITQSPKYLFRKEGQNVTLSCEQNLNHDAMYWYRQDPGQGLRLIYYSQIVNDFQKGDIAEGYSVSREKKESFPLTVTSAQKNPTAFYLCASSMSGRDGHFGDGTRLSIL.

The chain is built from TRBV7-6 and TRBJ2-3, with D hard to call. V was shortened by 1 base and J by 6 bases, with 17 bases between the two germline ends. The CDR3 extends over 16 amino acids. Germline CDR1 and CDR2: SGHVS and FNYEAQ. The CDR3 DNA sequence: TGTGCCAGCAGCTTAGAGCCAGGCTACCCCAGGGATACGCAGTATTTT. Its translation is CASSLEPGYPRDTQYF.

This clonotype came up a few times. The chain links TRBV7-8 to TRBJ2-1; D is perhaps TRBD2 (6 bases). The CDR3 sequence is 14 residues long. Germline values: CDR1 SGHVS, CDR2 FQNEAQ. The V and J ends lost 3 bases and 10 bases respectively, with 16 bases between them. The CDR3 reads CASSFRPPGVEQFF. The CDR3 DNA is TGTGCCAGCAGCTTTAGGCCGCCGGGGGTGGAGCAGTTCTTC.

This chain links TRBV7-9 with TRBJ1-1, with D perhaps TRBD1 (5 bases). Trimming stripped 3 bases from V and 5 bases from J, with 7 bases between. Germline CDR1 reads SEHNR; CDR2 reads FQNEAQ (reference sequence). This CDR3 contains 12 residues. CDR3 DNA: TGTGCCAGCAGCTTCAGGGAAACTGAAGCTTTCTTT. Its protein is CASSFRETEAFF.

The rearrangement links TRBV12-3 or TRBV12-4 to TRBJ1-1; D is ambiguous. V was trimmed by 4 bases and J by 7 bases, leaving 10 bases between them. The CDR3 covers 12 residues. The CDR3 DNA reads as TGTGCCAGCAGTTATCCACGGCTTGAAGCTTTCTTT. Its translation is CASSYPRLEAFF.